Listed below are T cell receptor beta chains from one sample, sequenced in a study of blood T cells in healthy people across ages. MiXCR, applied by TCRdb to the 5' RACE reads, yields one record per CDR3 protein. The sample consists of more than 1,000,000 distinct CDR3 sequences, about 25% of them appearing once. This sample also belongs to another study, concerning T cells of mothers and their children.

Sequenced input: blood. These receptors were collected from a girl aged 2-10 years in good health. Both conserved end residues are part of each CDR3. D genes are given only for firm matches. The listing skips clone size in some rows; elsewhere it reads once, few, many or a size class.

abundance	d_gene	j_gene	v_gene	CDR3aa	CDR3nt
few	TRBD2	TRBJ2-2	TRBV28	CASFQLSGRAWTGELFF	TGTGCCAGTTTCCAATTGAGCGGGAGGGCCTGGACCGGGGAGCTGTTTTTT
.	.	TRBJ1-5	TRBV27	CASSPFEPVAEQPQHF	TGTGCCAGCAGCCCTTTCGAACCGGTGGCGGAGCAGCCCCAGCATTTT
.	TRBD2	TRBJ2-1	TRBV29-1	CSVDGRASGVNEQFF	TGCAGCGTCGACGGAAGGGCTAGCGGGGTCAATGAGCAGTTCTTC
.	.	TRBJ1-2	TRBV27	CASSQFPPGGSYTF	TGTGCCAGCAGCCAATTCCCGCCCGGCGGCAGCTACACCTTC
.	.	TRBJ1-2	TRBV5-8	CASSFHPRGANYGYTF	TGTGCCAGCAGCTTTCACCCGAGGGGGGCTAACTATGGCTACACCTTC
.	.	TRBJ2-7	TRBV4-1	CASSQDKGGDEQYF	TGCGCCAGCAGCCAAGATAAGGGCGGGGACGAGCAGTACTTC
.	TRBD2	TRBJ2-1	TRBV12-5	CASAFWGGSPSYNEQFF	TGTGCTAGTGCCTTTTGGGGGGGATCCCCCTCCTACAATGAGCAGTTCTTC
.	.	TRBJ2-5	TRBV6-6	CASSAGYQETQYF	TGTGCCAGCAGTGCGGGGTACCAAGAGACCCAGTACTTC
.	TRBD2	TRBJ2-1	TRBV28	CASSPPSGEYNEQFF	TGTGCCAGCAGTCCCCCTAGCGGGGAATACAATGAGCAGTTCTTC
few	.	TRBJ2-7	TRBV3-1	CASTEGGAYEQYF	TGTGCCAGCACGGAGGGGGGCGCCTACGAGCAGTACTTC
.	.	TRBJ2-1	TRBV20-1	CSASVLIANEQFF	TGCAGTGCTAGTGTACTAATCGCTAATGAGCAGTTCTTC
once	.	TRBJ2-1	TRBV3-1	CASSQGTVQFF	TGTGCCAGCAGCCAGGGTACAGTACAGTTCTTC
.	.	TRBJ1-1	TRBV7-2	CASSLFEWTEAFF	TGTGCCAGCAGCTTATTTGAGTGGACTGAAGCTTTCTTT
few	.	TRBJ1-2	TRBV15	CATSEPTGYGYTF	TGTGCCACCAGCGAGCCTACGGGTTATGGCTACACCTTC
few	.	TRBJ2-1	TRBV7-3	CASSLVGWGSYNEQFF	TGTGCCAGCAGCTTAGTCGGGTGGGGCTCCTACAATGAGCAGTTCTTC
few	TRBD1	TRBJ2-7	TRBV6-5	CASSTGQPYEQYF	TGTGCCAGCAGTACGGGACAGCCCTACGAGCAGTACTTC